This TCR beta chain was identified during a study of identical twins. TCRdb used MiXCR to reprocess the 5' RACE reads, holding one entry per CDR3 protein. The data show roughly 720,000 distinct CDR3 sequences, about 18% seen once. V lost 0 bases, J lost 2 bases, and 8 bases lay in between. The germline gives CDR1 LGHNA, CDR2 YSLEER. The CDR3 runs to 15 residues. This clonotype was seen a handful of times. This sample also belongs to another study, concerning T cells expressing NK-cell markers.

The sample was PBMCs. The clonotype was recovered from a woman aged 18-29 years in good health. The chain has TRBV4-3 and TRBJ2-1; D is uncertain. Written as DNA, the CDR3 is TGCGCCAGCAGCCAAGATCGTAGAGCCTACAATGAGCAGTTCTTC. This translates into CASSQDRRAYNEQFF.